This TCR beta chain was documented in a study of blood T cell repertoires in COVID-19. The CDR3 runs to 11 residues. CDR1 is DFQATT, CDR2 SNEGSKA, per germline (reference sequence). The ends were cut back, 5 bases at V and 6 bases at J, with 11 bases in the middle. Per the original data handling: Using reference gene primer amplification, nucleated cell counts were estimated. The method was immunoSEQ multiplex PCR; TCRdb's version includes in-frame clones alone and lacks a portion of them. D and trimming come from the DNA, and the V and J calls and clone size come from that table. This table has tens of thousands of clones, 85% to 90% appearing once.

The sample was peripheral blood. The sequence was collected from a man aged 60 to 69 with active COVID-19. This sequence joins TRBV20-1 and TRBJ2-7, with a weak D call TRBD1 (6 bases). The chain's CDR3 is CSAVRDIEQYF. Written as DNA, the CDR3 is TGCAGTGCTGTCCGGGACATCGAGCAGTACTTC.